Below are 25 T cell receptor beta chains sequenced from a single sample in a study of cytomegalovirus exposure and HLA in healthy donors. 60 Vbeta and 13 Jbeta primers were used in PCR. Profiled with immunoSEQ multiplex PCR; TCRdb holds only in-frame clones, not every one. The repertoire has about 43,000 clones, about 60% of them found once; the top ten carry roughly 8.7%. What was sequenced was PBMCs. Receptor source: a human donor in good health.

This clone appeared a few times. This chain connects TRBV6-1 to TRBJ1-1; no definite D call. CDR1 MNHNS and CDR2 SASEGT come from the germline V gene. CDR3 length: 15 amino acids. Trimming took 4 bases from V and 0 from J, leaving 12 bases between them. CDR3 sequence (DNA): TGTGCCAGCAGTGCAACTACAAATATGAACACTGAAGCTTTCTTT. Translation gives CASSATTNMNTEAFF.

The chain has TRBV2 and TRBJ2-5; TRBD1 aligns across 8 bases. V was pared by 8 bases and J by 5 bases, with 7 bases of the junction left unmatched. CDR1 and CDR2 from the germline V gene are SNHLY and FYNNEI. This CDR3 is 13 amino acids long. CDR3 DNA: TGTGCCAGCGGTTTACGACAGGGGGAGACCCAGTACTTC. Amino acid sequence: CASGLRQGETQYF.

This clone turned up a few times. V is TRBV7-9 and J is TRBJ1-4; 9 bases fit TRBD1. The CDR3 is 14 residues long. J gave up 5 bases and V 3 bases, and 1 base lay outside the gene matches. CDR1 is SEHNR and CDR2 is FQNEAQ in the germline V gene (reference sequence). The CDR3 loop reads CASSFGTGNEKLFF. CDR3 in DNA: TGTGCCAGCAGCTTCGGGACAGGGAATGAAAAACTGTTTTTT.

The V and J genes are TRBV5-6 and TRBJ2-5; D not resolved. With 4 bases removed from V and 0 bases from J, the gap between germline ends came to 4 bases. The CDR3 is 12 residues long. The germline gives CDR1 SGHDT, CDR2 YYEEEE. CDR3 coding DNA: TGTGCCAGCAGCAGCTACCAAGAGACCCAGTACTTC. This encodes CASSSYQETQYF.

The rearrangement uses TRBV4-1 and TRBJ2-1, with 10 positions matching TRBD2. This CDR3 spans 16 amino acids. Germline V gene lookup returns CDR1 MGHRA and CDR2 YSYEKL. V shed 1 base and J 4 bases; nucleotides not matched to a gene: 4. The CDR3 here is CASSQGGSGGYNEQFF. The CDR3 DNA follows: TGCGCCAGCAGCCAAGGGGGTAGCGGGGGGTACAATGAGCAGTTCTTC.

The chain recombines TRBV6-4 with TRBJ1-6; D gene ambiguous. Germline CDR1 MRHNA, CDR2 SNTAGT. The length of the CDR3 is 15 residues. V was clipped by 3 bases and J by 6 bases, with 12 bases between them. CDR3: CASSEASRLNSPLHF. CDR3 bases: TGTGCCAGCAGTGAAGCATCTAGGCTTAATTCACCCCTCCACTTT.

V gene TRBV28 combines with J gene TRBJ2-7; D is perhaps TRBD2 (6 bases). CDR1 is MDHEN and CDR2 is SYDVKM in the germline V gene. The CDR3 sequence is 14 residues long. Between the trimmed V and J ends, which lost 7 bases and 3 bases, there was a span of 16 bases. CDR3 nucleotide sequence: TGTGCCAGCACCCCGTCCCGGCGGGGCTACGAGCAGTACTTC. Translated, it gives CASTPSRRGYEQYF.

This clone appeared a few times. The rearrangement uses TRBV5-1 and TRBJ1-2, with D possibly being TRBD1 (6 bases). The CDR3 spans 15 residues. Between the trimmed V and J ends, which lost 4 bases and 8 bases, there was a span of 21 bases. CDR1 is SGHRS and CDR2 is YFSETQ in the germline V gene. CDR3 sequence reads: CASSQPGGGLEGYTF. The CDR3 DNA follows: TGCGCCAGCAGCCAACCTGGCGGGGGGCTCGAAGGCTACACCTTC.

V and J are TRBV6-5 and TRBJ2-1, with D tentatively TRBD2 (5 bases). The CDR3 has 14 amino acids. Germline values: CDR1 MNHEY, CDR2 SVGAGI. V dropped 5 bases and J dropped 6 bases, with 14 bases sitting between them. CDR3 sequence: CASSGHGLSNEQFF. Written as DNA, the CDR3 is TGTGCCAGCAGTGGTCATGGACTTTCCAATGAGCAGTTCTTC.

V usage is TRBV4-3 and J usage is TRBJ2-7; TRBD2 might be the D (6 bases). The ends were cut back, 4 bases at V and 7 bases at J, with 26 bases in the middle. The CDR3 extends over 17 amino acids. Germline-derived CDR1 and CDR2 are LGHNA and YSLEER. The CDR3 reads CASSPLRGGTTGGEQYF. As DNA, the CDR3 is TGCGCCAGCAGCCCACTTCGGGGCGGGACCACCGGCGGAGAGCAGTACTTC.

The J gene is TRBJ2-7, the V gene TRBV28; D is perhaps TRBD2 (5 bases). The CDR3 has 15 residues. Germline V CDR1 and CDR2: MDHEN, SYDVKM. The V gene lost 8 bases and the J gene lost 3 bases, with 20 bases spanning the gap. The CDR3 nucleotides are TGTGCCAGCTTTGAGGCGGCCGGGGTCGGCTACGAGCAGTACTTC. As protein: CASFEAAGVGYEQYF.

In its sample, this clone was seen once. The chain employs TRBV5-1 and TRBJ2-3, with unresolved D. Germline V CDR1 and CDR2: SGHRS, YFSETQ. The CDR3 spans 16 residues. Trimming took 4 bases from V and 2 from J, leaving 17 bases between them. The CDR3 sequence is CASSHTETPYTDTQYF. As DNA, the CDR3 is TGCGCCAGCAGCCATACCGAGACACCGTACACAGATACGCAGTATTTT.

This chain joins TRBV6-5 and TRBJ2-7; D is perhaps TRBD1 (6 bases). The V end lost 6 bases, the J end lost 2 bases, and 11 bases lay between the germline ends. Germline lookup yields CDR1 MNHEY and CDR2 SVGAGI. The CDR3 extends over 13 amino acids. CDR3 protein: CASSLGQPYEQYF. The CDR3 DNA reads TGTGCCAGCAGCCTTGGACAGCCCTACGAGCAGTACTTC.

V is TRBV7-9 and J is TRBJ2-1; possibly TRBD2 for D (7 bases). This CDR3 is 13 amino acids long. V lost 1 base, J lost 15 bases, and 16 bases lay in between. The V gene's germline CDR1 is SEHNR and CDR2 FQNEAQ (reference sequence). CDR3 protein: CASSLDRGARRFF. CDR3 DNA: TGTGCCAGCAGCTTAGACCGGGGGGCCCGGCGGTTCTTC.

The chain recombines TRBV5-4 with TRBJ2-3; 7 positions match TRBD1. This CDR3 spans 16 amino acids. Germline CDR1 is SGHNT and CDR2 is YYREEE (reference sequence). Trimming removed 2 bases from V and 2 bases from J; junction bases left unmatched: 8. CDR3 sequence: CASSFRQGPLTDTQYF. The CDR3 DNA sequence: TGTGCCAGCAGCTTTCGACAGGGCCCTCTCACAGATACGCAGTATTTT.

This chain joins TRBV7-9 and TRBJ1-5; no reliable D call. V gave up 2 bases and J gave up 7 bases, with 6 bases separating them. CDR3 length: 12 residues. Per germline, CDR1 SEHNR and CDR2 FQNEAQ (reference sequence). The CDR3 region is CASSLSLQPQHF. In nucleotides, the CDR3 is TGTGCCAGCAGCTTATCATTGCAGCCCCAGCATTTT.

This clone showed up just a few times. Other nucleotide sequences in the sample specify the same CDR3. The chain is built from TRBV7-2 and TRBJ2-5; 13 bases are a match to TRBD2. J lost 2 bases, V lost 3 bases, and 0 bases had no gene match. Per the germline V gene, CDR1 is SGHTA and CDR2 is FQGNSA. This CDR3 is built from 15 residues. CDR3 sequence reads: CASSLGLAGQETQYF. The CDR3 region has the DNA TGTGCCAGCAGCTTGGGACTAGCGGGACAAGAGACCCAGTACTTC.

The J gene is TRBJ2-7, the V gene TRBV4-1; unclear D gene. The CDR3 contains 15 residues. V gave up 0 bases and J gave up 4 bases, with 13 bases separating them. Germline V gives CDR1 MGHRA, CDR2 YSYEKL. This chain's CDR3 is CASSQDRSVGYEQYF. In nucleotides, the CDR3 is TGCGCCAGCAGCCAAGATCGGAGTGTCGGTTACGAGCAGTACTTC.

This clone showed up just a few times. The rearrangement links TRBV5-1 to TRBJ1-4; 9 nucleotides line up with TRBD1. Germline CDR1 is SGHRS and CDR2 is YFSETQ. The CDR3 runs 15 residues. The ends lost 7 bases at V and 8 bases at J; junction bases unmatched: 12. This chain's CDR3 is CASRQGGTGFEKLFF. The CDR3 DNA sequence: TGCGCCAGCCGGCAGGGGGGGACAGGGTTCGAAAAACTGTTTTTT.

This chain links TRBV2 with TRBJ1-4; TRBD1 might be the D (6 bases). V was clipped by 10 bases and J by 1 base, with 22 bases between them. Germline V gene lookup returns CDR1 SNHLY and CDR2 FYNNEI. The CDR3 extends over 17 amino acids. CDR3 DNA: TGTGCCACCATTGTGGGGGCTCCAGAAGGAACTAATGAAAAACTGTTTTTT. It encodes CATIVGAPEGTNEKLFF.

J is TRBJ1-5 and V is TRBV19; D is perhaps TRBD1 (5 bases). CDR1 is LNHDA and CDR2 is SQIVND in the germline V gene (reference sequence). The CDR3 has 14 residues. The germline V and J ends were trimmed by 1 base and 7 bases, with 11 bases remaining between them. The CDR3 nucleotides read TGTGCCAGTAGTATAGTAGGGGTATTCCAGCCCCAGCATTTT. Translation gives CASSIVGVFQPQHF.

V and J are TRBV2 and TRBJ2-5, with D possibly being TRBD2 (5 bases). With 1 base removed from V and 3 bases from J, the gap between germline ends came to 9 bases. CDR1 is SNHLY, CDR2 FYNNEI, per germline. The CDR3 sequence is 14 residues long. The DNA of the CDR3 is TGTGCCAGCAGTGAAGGGACTGGAAAAGAGACCCAGTACTTC. Encoded protein: CASSEGTGKETQYF. The full variable domain, in which reference TRBV2 and TRBJ2-5 provide the parts outside the CDR3, is EPEVTQTPSHQVTQMGQEVILRCVPISNHLYFYWYRQILGQKVEFLVSFYNNEISEKSEIFDDQFSVERPDGSNFTLKIRSTKLEDSAMYFCASSEGTGKETQYFGPGTRLLVL.

This clone was detected only once. The V call is TRBV28, the J call TRBJ2-5; D is unresolved. CDR1 and CDR2 from the germline V gene are MDHEN and SYDVKM. V was pared by 3 bases and J by 5 bases, with 13 bases between. The CDR3 length is 14 residues. CDR3 protein: CASSFLVPGETQYF. The CDR3 nucleotides are TGTGCCAGCAGTTTTCTGGTTCCCGGGGAGACCCAGTACTTC.

CDR3 in DNA: TGCGCCAGCAGCCAAGTGATACAGCTAAATTCACCCCTCCACTTT. Protein sequence: CASSQVIQLNSPLHF. The J gene is TRBJ1-6, the V gene TRBV4-1; D is ambiguous. There are 15 residues in the CDR3. Per germline, CDR1 MGHRA and CDR2 YSYEKL. V dropped 1 base and J dropped 7 bases, with 11 bases sitting between them.

The genes are TRBV5-1 and TRBJ2-1, with 13 bases matching TRBD2. Germline V lookup: CDR1 SGHRS, CDR2 YFSETQ. This CDR3 is built from 14 residues. V gave up 7 bases and J gave up 9 bases; unmatched junction bases: 7. The CDR3 sequence is CASLGTSGATEQFF. In DNA form, the CDR3 reads TGCGCCAGCTTGGGGACTAGCGGGGCTACTGAGCAGTTCTTC.